This T cell receptor beta chain was identified in a study of T cells in Graves' hyperthyroidism and ophthalmopathy. The germline V and J ends were trimmed by 4 bases and 3 bases, with 14 bases remaining between them. The CDR3 consists of 15 residues. The germline V gene encodes CDR1 LGHDT and CDR2 YNNKEL (reference sequence). Researchers took RNA transcripts and amplified the TCR beta CDR3 regions from them. HTBI primers were used for first-round RT-PCR of the TCR CDR3. TCRdb used MiXCR to reprocess the multiplex PCR reads, holding one entry per CDR3 protein. This table has under 400,000 distinct CDR3 sequences, 13% to 15% appearing once.

This chain links TRBV3-1 with TRBJ2-3; a possible D gene is TRBD2 (5 bases). This receptor was obtained from a woman aged 60-75 years with Graves' ophthalmopathy. The sample was blood. The CDR3: CASSPRGPVTDTQYF. As DNA, the CDR3 is TGTGCCAGCAGCCCTCGGGGTCCTGTGACAGATACGCAGTATTTT.